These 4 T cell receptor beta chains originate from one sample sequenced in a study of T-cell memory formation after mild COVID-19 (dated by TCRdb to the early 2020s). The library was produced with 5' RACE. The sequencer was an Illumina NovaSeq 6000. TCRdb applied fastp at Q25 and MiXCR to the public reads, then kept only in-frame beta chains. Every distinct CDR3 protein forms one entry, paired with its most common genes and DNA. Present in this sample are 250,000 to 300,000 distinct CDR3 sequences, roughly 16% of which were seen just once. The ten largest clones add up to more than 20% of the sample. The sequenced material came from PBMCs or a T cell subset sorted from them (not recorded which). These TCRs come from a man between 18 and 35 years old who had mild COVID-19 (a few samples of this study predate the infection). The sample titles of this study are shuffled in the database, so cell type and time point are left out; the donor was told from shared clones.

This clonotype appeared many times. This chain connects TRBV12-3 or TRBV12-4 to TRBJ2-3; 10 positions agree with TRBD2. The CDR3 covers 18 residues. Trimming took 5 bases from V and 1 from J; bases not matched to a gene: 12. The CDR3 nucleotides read TGTGCCAGCAGTCTCCACCGACTAGCGGGCACGGGCACAGATACGCAGTATTTT. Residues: CASSLHRLAGTGTDTQYF.

CDR3 bases: TGTGCCAGCAGCTTAGTAGGGGGACCCACGAAGGCTTTCTTT. Its protein is CASSLVGGPTKAFF. This chain joins TRBV7-9 and TRBJ1-1; a weak D match, TRBD1 (6 bases). Germline loops: CDR1 SEHNR, CDR2 FQNEAQ (reference sequence). The V end lost 1 base, the J end lost 11 bases, and 17 bases lay between the germline ends. There are 14 residues in the CDR3.

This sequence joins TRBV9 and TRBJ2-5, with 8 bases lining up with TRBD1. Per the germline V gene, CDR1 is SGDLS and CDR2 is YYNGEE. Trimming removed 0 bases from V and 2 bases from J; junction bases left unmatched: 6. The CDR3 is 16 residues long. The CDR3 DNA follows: TGTGCCAGCAGCGTAGGGACAGGGAGTTCTCAAGAGACCCAGTACTTC. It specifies CASSVGTGSSQETQYF.

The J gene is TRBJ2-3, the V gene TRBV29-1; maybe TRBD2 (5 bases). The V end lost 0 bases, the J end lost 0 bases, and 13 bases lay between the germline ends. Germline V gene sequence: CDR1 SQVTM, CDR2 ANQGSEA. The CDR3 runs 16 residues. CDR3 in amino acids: CSVEEATRASTDTQYF. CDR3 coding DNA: TGCAGCGTTGAAGAAGCCACTAGGGCAAGCACAGATACGCAGTATTTT.